Below are 8 T cell receptor beta chains sequenced from a single sample in a study of monozygotic twins with inflammatory bowel disease. From the 5' RACE reads, TCRdb lists one entry per CDR3 protein and no DNA. Its listing shows approximately 400,000 distinct CDR3 sequences. The specimen sequenced was blood. All receptors derive from a human donor with ulcerative colitis or Crohn's disease, or a healthy co-twin of an affected twin (not recorded which).

V is TRBV24-1 and J is TRBJ1-1; TCRdb's D call, TRBD1, is unchecked because there is no DNA. This CDR3 is built from 15 residues. Germline V gene lookup returns CDR1 KGHDR and CDR2 SFDVKD. CDR3 residues: CATSDPKTPTGEAFF.

This rearrangement joins TRBV11-2 to TRBJ2-3. The CDR3 length is 12 residues. The germline V gene has CDR1 SGHAT and CDR2 FQNNGV. The CDR3 sequence: CASSLRVDTQYF.

The chain links TRBV7-3 to TRBJ2-1; the TRBD2 assignment by TCRdb is unverifiable without DNA. The CDR3 has 17 residues. Germline CDR1 is SGHTA and CDR2 is FQGTGA. The CDR3 protein is CASSLRGGGAVNNEQFF.

This chain connects TRBV20-1 to TRBJ1-5; TCRdb outputs TRBD1, but without DNA this stays unchecked. The germline V gene has CDR1 DFQATT and CDR2 SNEGSKA (reference sequence). This CDR3 spans 12 amino acids. CDR3: CSARANEGAYHF.

The genes are TRBV6-4 and TRBJ1-4. This CDR3 is 18 amino acids long. CDR1 MRHNA and CDR2 SNTAGT come from the germline V gene. The CDR3 sequence: CASTLGLPGGPTNEKLFF.

The V and J genes are TRBV9 and TRBJ2-7; TCRdb calls TRBD1, which cannot be checked without DNA. The CDR3 length is 12 residues. The germline gives CDR1 SGDLS, CDR2 YYNGEE. This chain's CDR3 is CASSRRGDEQYF. Based on the CDR3 plus reference TRBV9 and TRBJ2-7, the full variable domain is DSGVTQTPKHLITATGQRVTLRCSPRSGDLSVYWYQQSLDQGLQFLIQYYNGEERAKGNILERFSAQQFPDLHSELNLSSLELGDSALYFCASSRRGDEQYFGPGTRLTVT.

The chain employs TRBV11-1 and TRBJ1-5. CDR1 is SGHAT, CDR2 FQDESV, per germline (reference sequence). The CDR3 sequence is 14 residues long. The CDR3 sequence is CASSSSYPGQPQHF. The full variable domain, in which reference TRBV11-1 and TRBJ1-5 provide the parts outside the CDR3, is EAEVAQSPRYKITEKSQAVAFWCDPISGHATLYWYRQILGQGPELLVQFQDESVVDDSQLPKDRFSAERLKGVDSTLKIQPAELGDSAMYLCASSSSYPGQPQHFGDGTRLSIL.

The rearrangement joins TRBV4-1 to TRBJ2-1; TCRdb proposes TRBD2, but this gene call is untestable without DNA. The CDR3 spans 15 residues. The germline V gene encodes CDR1 MGHRA and CDR2 YSYEKL. The CDR3 protein is CASSLLTSGGNEQFF.